The rows below give T cell receptor beta chains drawn from one sample of a study of shared clonotypes between healthy human individuals. Some clones are missing from TCRdb's copy, which holds only in-frame ones; the method was immunoSEQ multiplex PCR. The table records around 2.1 million clones, about 92% of them present only once. Material for sequencing was naive CD8+ T cells from PBMCs. All receptors derive from a man aged 18 to 30 in good health. Some clones in this sample may be carry-over from other donors' samples. Each CDR3 is given with its conserved first and last residue. A D gene is named only where the DNA matches it firmly. Some rows have no size entry. The others give once, few or many, or a class for an expanded clone.

v_call: TRBV10-3; clone_size: NA; j_call: TRBJ2-4; d_call: TRBD2; cdr3_aa: CAISPLAGGEAKNIQYF; cdr3_nt: TGTGCCATTAGTCCCCTAGCGGGAGGGGAGGCCAAAAACATTCAGTACTTC
v_call: TRBV13; clone_size: NA; j_call: TRBJ1-4; d_call: NA; cdr3_aa: CASSPGPGGFNEKLFF; cdr3_nt: TGTGCCAGCAGCCCAGGCCCAGGCGGATTTAATGAAAAACTGTTTTTT
v_call: TRBV27; clone_size: NA; j_call: TRBJ2-7; d_call: NA; cdr3_aa: CASSFAGHGYEQYF; cdr3_nt: TGTGCCAGCAGTTTTGCGGGACACGGATACGAGCAGTACTTC
v_call: TRBV6-1; clone_size: NA; j_call: TRBJ1-2; d_call: NA; cdr3_aa: CASSEVNAQLEGYTF; cdr3_nt: TGTGCCAGCAGTGAAGTAAACGCACAGCTCGAAGGCTACACCTTC
v_call: TRBV27; clone_size: NA; j_call: TRBJ2-1; d_call: TRBD2; cdr3_aa: CASSQYGLSGTYNEQFF; cdr3_nt: TGTGCCAGCAGCCAATATGGGCTTAGCGGGACGTACAATGAGCAGTTCTTC
v_call: TRBV11-2; clone_size: NA; j_call: TRBJ2-2; d_call: NA; cdr3_aa: CASSSRAAGSGELFF; cdr3_nt: TGTGCCAGCAGCTCCCGGGCTGCCGGTTCCGGGGAGCTGTTTTTT
v_call: TRBV27; clone_size: NA; j_call: TRBJ2-7; d_call: TRBD1; cdr3_aa: CASSLGRTGLNEQYF; cdr3_nt: TGTGCCAGCAGTTTAGGCCGGACAGGGTTAAACGAGCAGTACTTC
v_call: TRBV27; clone_size: NA; j_call: TRBJ2-2; d_call: NA; cdr3_aa: CASSFSVGGRRYTGELFF; cdr3_nt: TGTGCCAGCAGTTTTAGTGTAGGGGGACGGCGGTACACCGGGGAGCTGTTTTTT
v_call: TRBV9; clone_size: once; j_call: TRBJ2-5; d_call: TRBD1; cdr3_aa: CASSPADRVYGETQYF; cdr3_nt: TGTGCCAGCAGCCCGGCTGACAGGGTGTACGGCGAGACCCAGTACTTC
v_call: TRBV28; clone_size: NA; j_call: TRBJ2-1; d_call: TRBD2; cdr3_aa: CASSNRDYRNEQFF; cdr3_nt: TGTGCCAGCAGTAACCGGGACTACCGAAATGAGCAGTTCTTC
v_call: TRBV15; clone_size: NA; j_call: TRBJ2-1; d_call: NA; cdr3_aa: CATSRARGNEQFF; cdr3_nt: TGTGCCACCAGCAGAGCTAGGGGCAATGAGCAGTTCTTC
v_call: TRBV5-1; clone_size: NA; j_call: TRBJ2-3; d_call: NA; cdr3_aa: CASSLVVEDTQYF; cdr3_nt: TGCGCCAGCAGCTTAGTAGTGGAAGATACGCAGTATTTT
v_call: TRBV15; clone_size: NA; j_call: TRBJ2-1; d_call: TRBD2; cdr3_aa: CATSRERTSGYNEQFF; cdr3_nt: TGTGCCACCAGCAGAGAGAGGACTAGCGGATACAATGAGCAGTTCTTC
v_call: TRBV5-1; clone_size: NA; j_call: TRBJ1-2; d_call: TRBD1; cdr3_aa: CASSPRQGASWGYTF; cdr3_nt: TGCGCCAGCAGCCCTAGACAGGGGGCTTCTTGGGGCTACACCTTC
v_call: TRBV7-9; clone_size: NA; j_call: TRBJ2-1; d_call: TRBD2; cdr3_aa: CASSSGLAGVNEQFF; cdr3_nt: TGTGCCAGCAGCTCGGGACTAGCGGGAGTGAATGAGCAGTTCTTC
v_call: TRBV14; clone_size: NA; j_call: TRBJ1-3; d_call: NA; cdr3_aa: CASSQGSPNTIYF; cdr3_nt: TGTGCCAGCAGTCAGGGAAGTCCGAACACCATATATTTT
v_call: TRBV11-2; clone_size: NA; j_call: TRBJ2-5; d_call: TRBD2; cdr3_aa: CASSQHTGGRETQYF; cdr3_nt: TGTGCCAGCAGCCAACACACGGGAGGAAGGGAGACCCAGTACTTC
v_call: TRBV5-4; clone_size: NA; j_call: TRBJ1-4; d_call: NA; cdr3_aa: CASSLGRVITNEKLFF; cdr3_nt: TGTGCCAGCAGCTTAGGCAGGGTGATAACTAATGAAAAACTGTTTTTT
v_call: TRBV9; clone_size: NA; j_call: TRBJ2-5; d_call: NA; cdr3_aa: CASSPEGGVAGWETQYF; cdr3_nt: TGTGCCAGCAGCCCCGAGGGGGGCGTGGCAGGCTGGGAGACCCAGTACTTC
v_call: TRBV2; clone_size: once; j_call: TRBJ1-2; d_call: NA; cdr3_aa: CVRGTILNYGYTF; cdr3_nt: TGTGTGAGGGGGACAATCCTTAACTATGGCTACACCTTC
v_call: TRBV29-1; clone_size: NA; j_call: TRBJ2-7; d_call: NA; cdr3_aa: CSVEEVGPIGEQYF; cdr3_nt: TGCAGCGTTGAAGAAGTAGGGCCGATCGGTGAGCAGTACTTC
v_call: TRBV9; clone_size: NA; j_call: TRBJ2-1; d_call: NA; cdr3_aa: CASSVGGGRYNEQFF; cdr3_nt: TGTGCCAGCAGCGTAGGTGGGGGCCGCTACAATGAGCAGTTCTTC
v_call: TRBV4-1; clone_size: NA; j_call: TRBJ1-5; d_call: NA; cdr3_aa: CASSQAANQPQHF; cdr3_nt: TGCGCCAGCAGCCAAGCAGCGAATCAGCCCCAGCATTTT
v_call: TRBV6-5; clone_size: NA; j_call: TRBJ1-1; d_call: NA; cdr3_aa: CASSNRGGVNTEAFF; cdr3_nt: TGTGCCAGCAGTAACCGCGGGGGTGTGAACACTGAAGCTTTCTTT
v_call: TRBV9; clone_size: NA; j_call: TRBJ2-7; d_call: NA; cdr3_aa: CASSVDGAGPSYEQYF; cdr3_nt: TGTGCCAGCAGCGTAGACGGGGCGGGTCCCTCCTACGAGCAGTACTTC
v_call: TRBV4-3; clone_size: NA; j_call: TRBJ2-3; d_call: TRBD2; cdr3_aa: CASSQDGWAGVADTQYF; cdr3_nt: TGCGCCAGCAGCCAAGACGGCTGGGCGGGAGTAGCCGATACGCAGTATTTT
v_call: TRBV11-2; clone_size: NA; j_call: TRBJ2-1; d_call: TRBD2; cdr3_aa: CASSPLPSGRFGEQFF; cdr3_nt: TGTGCCAGCAGCCCCCTCCCTAGCGGGAGATTCGGTGAGCAGTTCTTC
v_call: TRBV27; clone_size: NA; j_call: TRBJ2-7; d_call: NA; cdr3_aa: CASSLSAGEESYEQYF; cdr3_nt: TGTGCCAGCAGTTTATCGGCAGGGGAAGAATCCTACGAGCAGTACTTC
v_call: TRBV5-6; clone_size: NA; j_call: TRBJ2-1; d_call: TRBD1; cdr3_aa: CASSLGDREQFF; cdr3_nt: TGTGCCAGCAGCTTGGGGGACAGGGAGCAGTTCTTC
v_call: TRBV7-7; clone_size: NA; j_call: TRBJ2-7; d_call: TRBD1; cdr3_aa: CASSLRTGSAEQYF; cdr3_nt: TGTGCCAGCAGCTTAAGGACAGGGTCGGCCGAGCAGTACTTC
v_call: TRBV27; clone_size: NA; j_call: TRBJ2-1; d_call: NA; cdr3_aa: CASSLSGSPYNEQFF; cdr3_nt: TGTGCCAGCAGTTTATCGGGGTCCCCCTACAATGAGCAGTTCTTC
v_call: TRBV9; clone_size: NA; j_call: TRBJ2-7; d_call: TRBD1; cdr3_aa: CASSLGAGTGDEQYF; cdr3_nt: TGTGCCAGCAGCCTGGGGGCTGGGACAGGGGACGAGCAGTACTTC
v_call: TRBV4-3; clone_size: NA; j_call: TRBJ1-5; d_call: NA; cdr3_aa: CASSPRTGSNQPQHF; cdr3_nt: TGCGCCAGCAGCCCTCGTACGGGGAGCAATCAGCCCCAGCATTTT
v_call: TRBV19; clone_size: NA; j_call: TRBJ2-5; d_call: NA; cdr3_aa: CASSGGPGSTETQYF; cdr3_nt: TGTGCCAGTAGTGGGGGACCCGGGTCTACAGAGACCCAGTACTTC
v_call: TRBV29-1; clone_size: NA; j_call: TRBJ2-2; d_call: TRBD1; cdr3_aa: CSVAPGQAGGELFF; cdr3_nt: TGCAGCGTTGCACCGGGACAGGCGGGCGGGGAGCTGTTTTTT